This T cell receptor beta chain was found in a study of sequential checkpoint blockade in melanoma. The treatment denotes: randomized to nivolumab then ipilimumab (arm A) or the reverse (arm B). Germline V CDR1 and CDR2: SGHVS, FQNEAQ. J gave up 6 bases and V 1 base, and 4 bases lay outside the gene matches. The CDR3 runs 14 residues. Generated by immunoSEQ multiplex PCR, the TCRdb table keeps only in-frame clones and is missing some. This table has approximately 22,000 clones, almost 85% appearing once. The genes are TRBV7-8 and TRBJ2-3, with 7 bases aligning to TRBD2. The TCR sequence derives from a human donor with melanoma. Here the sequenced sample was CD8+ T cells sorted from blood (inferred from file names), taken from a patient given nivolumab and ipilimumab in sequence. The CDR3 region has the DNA TGTGCCAGCAGCTTAGTGGGAGGGGACGATACGCAGTATTTT. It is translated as CASSLVGGDDTQYF.